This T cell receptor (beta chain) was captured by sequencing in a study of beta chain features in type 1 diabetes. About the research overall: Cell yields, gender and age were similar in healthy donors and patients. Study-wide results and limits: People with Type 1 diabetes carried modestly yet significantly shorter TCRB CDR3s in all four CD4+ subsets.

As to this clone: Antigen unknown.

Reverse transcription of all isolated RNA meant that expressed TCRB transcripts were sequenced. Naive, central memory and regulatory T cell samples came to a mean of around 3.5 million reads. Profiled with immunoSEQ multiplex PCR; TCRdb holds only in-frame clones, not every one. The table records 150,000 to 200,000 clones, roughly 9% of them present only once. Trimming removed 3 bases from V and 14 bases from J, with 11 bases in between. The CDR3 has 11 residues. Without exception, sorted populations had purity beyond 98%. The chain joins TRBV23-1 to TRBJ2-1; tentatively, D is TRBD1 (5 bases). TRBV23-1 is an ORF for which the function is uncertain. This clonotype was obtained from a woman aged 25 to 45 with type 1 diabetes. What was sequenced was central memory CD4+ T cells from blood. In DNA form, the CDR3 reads TGCGCCAGCAGTCACGTTCAGGGTGAGTTCTTC. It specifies CASSHVQGEFF.